This T cell receptor beta chain was found in a study of cytomegalovirus exposure and HLA in healthy donors. Study findings and constraints: Relative to equally common others, HLA-associated TCR beta chains showed greater clonal expansion in a later analysis. It was fewer than 200 TCR beta chains that were listed as cytomegalovirus-associated. Solely CMV serostatus was available to characterize immune exposure.

The PCR ran on 60 Vbeta and 13 Jbeta primers. Assay: immunoSEQ multiplex PCR; the TCRdb copy retains only in-frame clones and omits some. The profile covers under 200,000 clones, with approximately 71% appearing a single time and approximately 1.5% taken by the ten largest. There are a few counts of this clone. The antigen remains undetermined. J lost 1 base, V lost 5 bases, and 7 bases had no gene match. The CDR3 runs 15 residues. CDR1 is PRHDT and CDR2 is FYEKMQ in the germline V gene (reference sequence). The source is a man aged 50 to 60 in good health and CMV-seronegative. Sequencing was carried out using PBMCs. This chain joins TRBV13 and TRBJ1-1, with 7 bases matching TRBD1. CDR3 in DNA: TGTGCCAGCAGCCGCAGGGGGTCCGCGAACACTGAAGCTTTCTTT. It codes for CASSRRGSANTEAFF.